This TCR beta chain was identified in a study of T cell repertoires in cytomegalovirus infection. Germline CDR1 is MDHEN and CDR2 is SYDVKM. The CDR3 is 14 amino acids. With 6 bases clipped from V and 3 bases from J, the junction kept 5 bases outside the gene matches. Comment on this clonotype: What it binds is not known.

MiXCR, run by TCRdb on the reads, gives a single entry per CDR3 protein. The sample lists about 920,000 distinct CDR3 sequences; approximately 31% were seen once. The TCR originated in a human donor in good health (CMV status not recorded). Some clones in this sample may be carry-over from other donors' samples. Specimen: cultured CD8+ T cells from PBMCs, collected from culture after CMV antigen stimulation. The V call is TRBV28, the J call TRBJ2-1, with TRBD2 matching 7 bases. The CDR3 loop is CASSGGLVYNEQFF. The CDR3 nucleotides are TGTGCCAGCAGCGGGGGGTTGGTCTACAATGAGCAGTTCTTC. Based on the CDR3 plus reference TRBV28 and TRBJ2-1, the full variable domain is DVKVTQSSRYLVKRTGEKVFLECVQDMDHENMFWYRQDPGLGLRLIYFSYDVKMKEKGDIPEGYSVSREKKERFSLILESASTNQTSMYLCASSGGLVYNEQFFGPGTRLTVL.